This T cell receptor (beta chain) came from a study of T cells of healthy individuals. MiXCR, run by TCRdb on the 5' RACE reads, gives a single entry per CDR3 protein. The table shows around 63,000 distinct CDR3 sequences, with around 16% occurring only once. In germline, CDR1 is GTSNPN, CDR2 SVGIG (reference sequence). V was cut by 4 bases and J by 7 bases, with 11 bases left in between. The CDR3 extends over 13 amino acids. The gene calls are TRBV30 and TRBJ1-6; D is unclear. The sequence was obtained from a human donor in good health. CDR3 sequence (DNA): TGTGCCTGGAAAAATCTGCGAAATTCACCCCTCCACTTT. Protein sequence: CAWKNLRNSPLHF.